The 17 T cell receptor beta chains below come from one sample, sequenced in a study of identical twins. MiXCR was run by TCRdb on the 5' RACE reads, yielding one entry per CDR3 protein. The sample consists of 700,000 or so distinct CDR3 sequences, under 9% of them appearing once. This same sample was also part of a study on yellow fever vaccine responses in identical twins.

The sequenced sample consisted of PBMCs. These receptors came from a woman in her late teens or twenties in good health.

The gene calls are TRBV2 and TRBJ2-1; 8 bases match TRBD2. This CDR3 has 13 residues. CDR1 SNHLY and CDR2 FYNNEI come from the germline V gene. Trimming took 7 bases from V and 13 from J; bases not matched to a gene: 12. The CDR3 sequence: CASIAGPESTQFF. For the CDR3, the DNA is TGTGCCAGCATAGCGGGACCCGAATCCACCCAGTTCTTC.

This clonotype was seen at least ten times. The chain combines TRBV12-3 or TRBV12-4 with TRBJ2-3, with D tentatively TRBD1 (5 bases). V shed 3 bases and J shed 2 bases, with 15 bases lying between them. There are 16 residues in the CDR3. CDR3 nucleotide sequence: TGTGCCAGCAGTTTTCGTCAGGGCGCGGACACAGATACGCAGTATTTT. It encodes CASSFRQGADTDTQYF.

This clonotype has just a few counts. The V gene is TRBV12-3 or TRBV12-4, the J gene TRBJ1-5; no firm D call. The CDR3 contains 12 residues. Trimming pared 1 base from V and 9 bases from J, leaving 7 bases between. CDR3 nucleotides: TGTGCCAGCAGTTTAGTGGCGGGGCCCCAGCATTTT. It specifies CASSLVAGPQHF.

This chain joins TRBV10-3 and TRBJ2-1; perhaps TRBD2 as D (6 bases). CDR1 and CDR2 (germline): ENHRY, SYGVKD. V lost 7 bases, J lost 6 bases, and 13 bases lay in between. There are 13 residues in the CDR3. CDR3 sequence (DNA): TGTGCCATCACCGACGGACTACTCAATGAGCAGTTCTTC. Translation gives CAITDGLLNEQFF.

This clonotype was seen more than once but under ten times. The chain has TRBV5-6 and TRBJ2-4; 12 bases line up with TRBD2. V lost 2 bases to trimming and J lost 1 base; unmatched junction nucleotides: 4. CDR3 length: 17 amino acids. Germline CDR1 is SGHDT and CDR2 is YYEEEE. CDR3 nucleotide sequence: TGTGCCAGCAGCTTTCGGACTAGCGGGATTGCCAAAAACATTCAGTACTTC. Residues: CASSFRTSGIAKNIQYF. Full variable domain (rest looked up from reference TRBV5-6 and TRBJ2-4): DAGVTQSPTHLIKTRGQQVTLRCSPKSGHDTVSWYQQALGQGPQFIFQYYEEEERQRGNFPDRFSGHQFPNYSSELNVNALLLGDSALYLCASSFRTSGIAKNIQYFGAGTRLSVL.

This clonotype was seen more than once but under ten times. The chain employs TRBV20-1 and TRBJ1-1; 9 bases match TRBD1. V gave up 0 bases and J gave up 8 bases; unmatched junction bases: 16. In germline, CDR1 is DFQATT, CDR2 SNEGSKA (reference sequence). This CDR3 is 17 amino acids long. The CDR3 loop reads CSARDYRTGEGRTEAFF. In DNA form, the CDR3 reads TGCAGTGCTAGAGATTATAGGACAGGGGAGGGGCGGACCGAAGCTTTCTTT.

This clonotype was recorded a few times. This rearrangement joins TRBV20-1 to TRBJ2-3, with 10 bases aligning to TRBD2. The J segment lost 8 bases and the V segment lost 7 bases, leaving 3 bases of the junction unmatched. CDR1 DFQATT and CDR2 SNEGSKA come from the germline V gene (reference sequence). The CDR3 length is 11 residues. CDR3 sequence (DNA): TGCAGTGTGCCTAGCGGGAGTACGCAGTATTTT. This codes for CSVPSGSTQYF.

In this sample, this clonotype turned up a few times. The rearrangement joins TRBV5-1 to TRBJ2-1; 9 bases agree with TRBD1. In germline, CDR1 is SGHRS, CDR2 YFSETQ. This CDR3 is built from 17 residues. The J segment lost 8 bases and the V segment lost 0 bases, leaving 12 bases of the junction unmatched. The CDR3 DNA reads TGCGCCAGCAGCTTGGGGGACAGGGTGCCGGTAGGCGATGAGCAGTTCTTC. This translates into CASSLGDRVPVGDEQFF.

The CDR3 bases are TGCAGCGTTGTCCTAGCGGCGAACACCGGGGAGCTGTTTTTT. Residues: CSVVLAANTGELFF. The chain uses TRBV29-1 and TRBJ2-2; 7 bases are a match to TRBD2. After removal of 4 bases from V and 0 bases from J, the junction contained 2 bases not matched to a gene. Germline V lookup: CDR1 SQVTM, CDR2 ANQGSEA. CDR3 length equals 14 residues.

This clonotype was counted between two and nine times. The chain combines TRBV11-2 with TRBJ1-1, with D possibly TRBD1 on 5 matching bases. Deletions cut 5 bases from V and 1 base from J, with 14 bases between. This CDR3 region has 15 residues. Germline CDR1 SGHAT, CDR2 FQNNGV. The CDR3 loop is CASSPRGLSNTEAFF. CDR3 DNA sequence: TGTGCCAGCAGCCCCCGGGGACTTTCGAACACTGAAGCTTTCTTT. Filled out from reference TRBV11-2 and TRBJ1-1, the complete variable domain reads EAGVAQSPRYKIIEKRQSVAFWCNPISGHATLYWYQQILGQGPKLLIQFQNNGVVDDSQLPKDRFSAERLKGVDSTLKIQPAKLEDSAVYLCASSPRGLSNTEAFFGQGTRLTVV.

This clonotype was detected many times. The chain combines TRBV15 with TRBJ2-5; 8 bases line up with TRBD1. Germline assignment: CDR1 LNHNV and CDR2 YYDKDF (reference sequence). This CDR3 has 14 residues. Germline trimming cut 0 bases from V and 4 bases from J; bases unmatched to any gene: 1. CDR3 nucleotide sequence: TGTGCCACCAGCAGAGACAGGGGGCTAGAGACCCAGTACTTC. This sequence encodes CATSRDRGLETQYF.

J is TRBJ2-5 and V is TRBV5-1; D may correspond to TRBD1 or TRBD2 (5 bases each). CDR1 is SGHRS and CDR2 is YFSETQ in the germline V gene. Trimming took off 8 bases at V and 2 bases at J, with 19 bases between the two ends. The CDR3 is 15 residues long. For the CDR3, the DNA is TGCGCCAGTGGCGGCCCCGGGGCAATTCAAGAGACCCAGTACTTC. Protein: CASGGPGAIQETQYF.

This clonotype was counted ten times or more. This rearrangement joins TRBV29-1 to TRBJ2-5; D gene ambiguous. In germline, CDR1 is SQVTM, CDR2 ANQGSEA. Trimming stripped 4 bases from V and 2 bases from J, with 8 bases between. This CDR3 has 12 amino acids. The CDR3 spells CSVGAPQETQYF. In nucleotides, the CDR3 is TGCAGCGTTGGGGCCCCACAAGAGACCCAGTACTTC.

This clonotype was counted many times. The DNA for the CDR3 is TGTGCCAGCAGCTTAGGGGCAGGCACAGATACGCAGTATTTT. Translation: CASSLGAGTDTQYF. The genes are TRBV7-6 and TRBJ2-3; D uncertain. This CDR3 spans 14 amino acids. Between the trimmed V and J ends, which lost 1 base and 1 base, there was a span of 6 bases. The germline V gene has CDR1 SGHVS and CDR2 FNYEAQ.

The J gene is TRBJ2-1, the V gene TRBV3-1, with D unclear. Between the trimmed V and J ends, which lost 4 bases and 10 bases, there was a span of 17 bases. Per the germline V gene, CDR1 is LGHDT and CDR2 is YNNKEL (reference sequence). The CDR3 extends over 14 amino acids. For the CDR3, the DNA is TGTGCCAGCAGCCCCTTCCAGTCGGGTAGAGAGCAGTTCTTC. Residues: CASSPFQSGREQFF.

This clonotype was detected many times. The J gene is TRBJ2-1, the V gene TRBV29-1, with 12 positions matching TRBD2. Germline V CDR1 and CDR2: SQVTM, ANQGSEA. V lost 4 bases to trimming and J lost 7 bases; unmatched junction nucleotides: 2. The CDR3 sequence is 13 residues long. The CDR3 reads CSVGLAGENEQFF. The CDR3 nucleotides read TGCAGCGTTGGACTAGCGGGAGAGAATGAGCAGTTCTTC.

This clonotype was seen many times. V and J are TRBV28 and TRBJ2-5; possibly TRBD1 for D (5 bases). Germline V gives CDR1 MDHEN, CDR2 SYDVKM. This CDR3 spans 14 amino acids. Deletions cut 5 bases from V and 1 base from J, with 11 bases between. The CDR3 region is CASSPRTPQETQYF. Written as DNA, the CDR3 is TGTGCCAGCAGTCCCCGGACACCCCAAGAGACCCAGTACTTC.